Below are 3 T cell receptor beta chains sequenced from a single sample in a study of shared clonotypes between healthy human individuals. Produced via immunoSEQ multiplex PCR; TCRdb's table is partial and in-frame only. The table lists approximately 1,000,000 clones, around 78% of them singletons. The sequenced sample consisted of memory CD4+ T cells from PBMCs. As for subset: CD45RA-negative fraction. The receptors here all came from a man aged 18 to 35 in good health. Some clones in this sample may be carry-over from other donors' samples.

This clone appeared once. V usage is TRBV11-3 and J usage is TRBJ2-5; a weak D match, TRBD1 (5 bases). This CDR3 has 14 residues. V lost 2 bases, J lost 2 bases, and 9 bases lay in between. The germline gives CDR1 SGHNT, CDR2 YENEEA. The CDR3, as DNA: TGTGCCAGCAGCTTAAGGCAGGGACAAGAGACCCAGTACTTC. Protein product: CASSLRQGQETQYF.

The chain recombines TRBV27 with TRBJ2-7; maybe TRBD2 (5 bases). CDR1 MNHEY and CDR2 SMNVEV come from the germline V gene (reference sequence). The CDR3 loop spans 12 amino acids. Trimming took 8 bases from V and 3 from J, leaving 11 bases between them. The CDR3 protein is CASGKRDYEQYF. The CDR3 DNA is TGTGCCAGCGGGAAGAGGGACTACGAGCAGTACTTC.

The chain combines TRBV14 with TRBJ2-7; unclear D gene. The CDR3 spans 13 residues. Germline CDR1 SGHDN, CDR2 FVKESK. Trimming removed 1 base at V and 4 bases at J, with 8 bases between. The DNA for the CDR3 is TGTGCCAGCAGCCAAGGGATGGGGTACGAGCAGTACTTC. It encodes CASSQGMGYEQYF.